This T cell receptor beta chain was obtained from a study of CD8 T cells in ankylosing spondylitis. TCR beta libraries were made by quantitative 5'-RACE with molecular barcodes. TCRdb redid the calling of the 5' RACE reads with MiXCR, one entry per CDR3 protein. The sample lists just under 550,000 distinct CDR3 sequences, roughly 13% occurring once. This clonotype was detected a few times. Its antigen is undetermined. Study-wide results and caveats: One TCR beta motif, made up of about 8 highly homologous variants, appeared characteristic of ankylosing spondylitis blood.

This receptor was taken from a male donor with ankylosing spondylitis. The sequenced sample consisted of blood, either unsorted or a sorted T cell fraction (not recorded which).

For the CDR3, the DNA is TGCAGTGCTCCCCCTAGCGGGAGGGCCACAGATACGCAGTATTTT. It encodes CSAPPSGRATDTQYF. This chain joins TRBV20-1 and TRBJ2-3; 12 nucleotides line up with TRBD2. The CDR3 spans 15 residues. The germline V gene has CDR1 DFQATT and CDR2 SNEGSKA (reference sequence). V gave up 5 bases and J gave up 2 bases; unmatched junction bases: 5.